Detailed here is one T cell receptor (beta chain). The antigen is undetermined. The source of the sample is a study of beta chain features in type 1 diabetes. Study outcomes and limitations: Cells carrying high TCR expression could end up over-represented when cDNA is sequenced. Comparison showed that naive, central memory and Treg TCRB repertoires appeared more similar among patients than among healthy donors.

The entirety of the isolated RNA underwent reverse transcription, so expressed TCRB transcripts were sequenced. Produced via immunoSEQ multiplex PCR; TCRdb's table is partial and in-frame only. This table holds 400,000 to 450,000 clones, more than 11% found once. Specimen: naive CD4+ T cells from blood. The TCR sequence derives from a man between 25 and 39 years old in good health.

This CDR3 is CASSQEAGTSGYTDTQYF. In nucleotides, the CDR3 is TGCGCCAGCAGCCAAGAGGCCGGGACTAGCGGATACACAGATACGCAGTATTTT. The rearrangement joins TRBV4-3 to TRBJ2-3; the match to TRBD2 covers 11 bases. The V segment lost 0 bases and the J segment 2 bases; nucleotides outside the gene matches: 7. Germline V lookup: CDR1 LGHNA, CDR2 YSLEER. The CDR3 has 18 residues.